The TCR beta chain under discussion was sequenced for a study of T cell responses to AZD1222 COVID-19 vaccine. Study conclusions and caveats: Seropositive AZD1222 recipients at baseline numbered only five or six. With dominance at 160-218 and 743-854, vaccine-associated CD4 TCRs spanned spike.

Only in-frame clones appear in the TCRdb table, and some are missing; sequencing was by immunoSEQ multiplex PCR. The repertoire includes 110,000 to 150,000 clones, 92% of them detected once, and 3% to 4% sits in the top ten. The germline V and J ends were trimmed by 3 bases and 7 bases, with 11 bases remaining between them. CDR1 is SGDLS and CDR2 is YYNGEE in the germline V gene. The CDR3 is made up of 13 amino acids. As concerns this clone: Its target is unknown.

This receptor was identified in an adult who received the AZD1222 COVID-19 vaccine. V and J are TRBV9 and TRBJ2-1; D may be TRBD2 (6 bases). The sequenced sample was peripheral blood, obtained 28 days after the second AZD1222 dose. CDR3 sequence (DNA): TGTGCCAGCAGCGCCGAGACTAGAAATGAGCAGTTCTTC. It encodes CASSAETRNEQFF.